These 12 T cell receptor beta chains share one sample of origin, sequenced in a study of cytomegalovirus exposure and HLA in healthy donors. The primer mix had 60 Vbeta and 13 Jbeta primers. Repertoires were generated with immunoSEQ multiplex PCR, while TCRdb's copy carries only in-frame clones and drops some. The repertoire holds more than 95,000 clones, 80% seen once, with about 1.2% in the top ten. The sample comprised PBMCs. The receptor source for this set is a female donor in good health and CMV-seronegative.

This clone was detected a few times. V gene TRBV6-5 combines with J gene TRBJ1-3; maybe TRBD1 (5 bases). CDR3 size: 15 residues. With 8 bases removed from V and 0 bases from J, the gap between germline ends came to 14 bases. Germline values: CDR1 MNHEY, CDR2 SVGAGI. The CDR3 sequence is CASGRDSYSGNTIYF. DNA for the CDR3: TGTGCCAGCGGTCGAGACAGCTACTCTGGAAACACCATATATTTT.

The rearrangement joins TRBV5-1 to TRBJ2-5; 10 bases align to TRBD2. Germline V gives CDR1 SGHRS, CDR2 YFSETQ. The J segment lost 4 bases and the V segment lost 0 bases, leaving 12 bases of the junction unmatched. The CDR3 consists of 18 residues. The CDR3 nucleotides read TGCGCCAGCAGCTTGGGACTAGCGGGCCTCGGTCGGGGAGAGACCCAGTACTTC. It encodes CASSLGLAGLGRGETQYF.

V is TRBV30 and J is TRBJ1-6; the match to TRBD1 covers 11 bases. CDR3 length equals 15 residues. Germline CDR1 is GTSNPN and CDR2 is SVGIG (reference sequence). The V gene end was trimmed by 1 base and the J gene end by 9 bases; junction bases not matched to a gene: 5. CDR3 residues: CAWSGGQGVGSPLHF. The CDR3 coding sequence is TGTGCCTGGAGTGGGGGACAGGGGGTAGGTTCACCCCTCCACTTT.

This chain connects TRBV11-2 to TRBJ1-1; D may be TRBD1 (5 bases). V was trimmed by 4 bases and J by 6 bases, leaving 15 bases between them. Germline CDR1 reads SGHAT; CDR2 reads FQNNGV. The CDR3 runs 14 residues. The CDR3 here is CASSSETRRAEAFF. As DNA, the CDR3 is TGTGCCAGCAGCTCCGAAACACGCAGGGCTGAAGCTTTCTTT.

This clone was seen just once. The V call is TRBV5-1, the J call TRBJ2-1, with D perhaps TRBD2 (6 bases). The ends were cut back, 5 bases at V and 5 bases at J, with 20 bases in the middle. Per germline, CDR1 SGHRS and CDR2 YFSETQ. This CDR3 region has 16 residues. In DNA, the CDR3 is TGCGCCAGCAGGAACCCCTTTGGGGGGATACACAATGAGCAGTTCTTC. Translation gives CASRNPFGGIHNEQFF.

This chain links TRBV9 with TRBJ2-2, with a weak D call TRBD2 (6 bases). The CDR3 is 14 amino acids. Germline-derived CDR1 and CDR2 are SGDLS and YYNGEE. V gave up 4 bases and J gave up 4 bases, with 11 bases separating them. The CDR3 DNA sequence: TGTGCCAGCAGCCCCTGGAGGGCCACCGGGGAGCTGTTTTTT. This encodes CASSPWRATGELFF. Combining the CDR3 with reference TRBV9 and TRBJ2-2 gives the whole variable domain DSGVTQTPKHLITATGQRVTLRCSPRSGDLSVYWYQQSLDQGLQFLIQYYNGEERAKGNILERFSAQQFPDLHSELNLSSLELGDSALYFCASSPWRATGELFFGEGSRLTVL.

On this clone itself: Other DNA sequences in the sample encode the same CDR3. The J gene is TRBJ1-2, the V gene TRBV5-1; D is unresolved. Between the trimmed V and J ends, which lost 2 bases and 4 bases, there was a span of 12 bases. The CDR3 is 14 residues long. Germline V lookup: CDR1 SGHRS, CDR2 YFSETQ. CDR3 in amino acids: CASSFPSESYGYTF. Written as DNA, the CDR3 is TGCGCCAGCAGCTTCCCCAGCGAAAGCTATGGCTACACCTTC. The full variable domain, with the rest looked up from reference TRBV5-1 and TRBJ1-2, is KAGVTQTPRYLIKTRGQQVTLSCSPISGHRSVSWYQQTPGQGLQFLFEYFSETQRNKGNFPGRFSGRQFSNSRSEMNVSTLELGDSALYLCASSFPSESYGYTFGSGTRLTVV.

The chain is built from TRBV6-4 and TRBJ1-1, with TRBD1 matching 7 bases. Germline CDR1 and CDR2: MRHNA and SNTAGT. The CDR3 runs to 14 residues. V shed 10 bases, J shed 0 bases, and the junction held 8 bases outside the gene matches. This CDR3 is CATPDRSMNTEAFF. The CDR3 DNA reads TGTGCCACCCCGGACAGGAGTATGAACACTGAAGCTTTCTTT.

The chain is built from TRBV6-5 and TRBJ1-1; 7 bases are a match to TRBD1. The CDR3 is 15 amino acids. The germline CDR1 and CDR2 sequences are MNHEY and SVGAGI. V lost 7 bases to trimming and J lost 6 bases; unmatched junction nucleotides: 14. The CDR3 is CASKDQFWGTAEAFF. CDR3 nucleotides: TGTGCCAGCAAAGATCAATTTTGGGGGACAGCTGAAGCTTTCTTT.

Remarks on this clone: The junction departs from germline at one end; a sequencing error may be responsible. V gene TRBV28 combines with J gene TRBJ1-1; D uncertain. Germline loops: CDR1 MDHEN, CDR2 SYDVKM. This CDR3 is 12 amino acids long. This CDR3 is CASSLKPPGAVF. CDR3 nucleotides: TGTGCCAGCAGTTTAAAACCACCCGGCGCGGTCTTT.

The CDR3 DNA is TGTGCCAGCATTCCCCCTAACCAAGAGACCCAGTACTTC. Its protein is CASIPPNQETQYF. The chain employs TRBV5-6 and TRBJ2-5; no firm D call. V was cut by 6 bases and J by 0 bases, with 9 bases left in between. The CDR3 loop spans 13 amino acids. Germline CDR1 SGHDT, CDR2 YYEEEE.

The V and J genes are TRBV19 and TRBJ1-6; a weak D match, TRBD1 (6 bases). V lost 5 bases, J lost 7 bases, and 15 bases lay in between. Germline-derived CDR1 and CDR2 are LNHDA and SQIVND (reference sequence). The CDR3 runs to 15 residues. The CDR3 DNA sequence: TGTGCCAGTAGTTCAGGACAGAGTGGCAATTCACCCCTCCACTTT. It is translated as CASSSGQSGNSPLHF.